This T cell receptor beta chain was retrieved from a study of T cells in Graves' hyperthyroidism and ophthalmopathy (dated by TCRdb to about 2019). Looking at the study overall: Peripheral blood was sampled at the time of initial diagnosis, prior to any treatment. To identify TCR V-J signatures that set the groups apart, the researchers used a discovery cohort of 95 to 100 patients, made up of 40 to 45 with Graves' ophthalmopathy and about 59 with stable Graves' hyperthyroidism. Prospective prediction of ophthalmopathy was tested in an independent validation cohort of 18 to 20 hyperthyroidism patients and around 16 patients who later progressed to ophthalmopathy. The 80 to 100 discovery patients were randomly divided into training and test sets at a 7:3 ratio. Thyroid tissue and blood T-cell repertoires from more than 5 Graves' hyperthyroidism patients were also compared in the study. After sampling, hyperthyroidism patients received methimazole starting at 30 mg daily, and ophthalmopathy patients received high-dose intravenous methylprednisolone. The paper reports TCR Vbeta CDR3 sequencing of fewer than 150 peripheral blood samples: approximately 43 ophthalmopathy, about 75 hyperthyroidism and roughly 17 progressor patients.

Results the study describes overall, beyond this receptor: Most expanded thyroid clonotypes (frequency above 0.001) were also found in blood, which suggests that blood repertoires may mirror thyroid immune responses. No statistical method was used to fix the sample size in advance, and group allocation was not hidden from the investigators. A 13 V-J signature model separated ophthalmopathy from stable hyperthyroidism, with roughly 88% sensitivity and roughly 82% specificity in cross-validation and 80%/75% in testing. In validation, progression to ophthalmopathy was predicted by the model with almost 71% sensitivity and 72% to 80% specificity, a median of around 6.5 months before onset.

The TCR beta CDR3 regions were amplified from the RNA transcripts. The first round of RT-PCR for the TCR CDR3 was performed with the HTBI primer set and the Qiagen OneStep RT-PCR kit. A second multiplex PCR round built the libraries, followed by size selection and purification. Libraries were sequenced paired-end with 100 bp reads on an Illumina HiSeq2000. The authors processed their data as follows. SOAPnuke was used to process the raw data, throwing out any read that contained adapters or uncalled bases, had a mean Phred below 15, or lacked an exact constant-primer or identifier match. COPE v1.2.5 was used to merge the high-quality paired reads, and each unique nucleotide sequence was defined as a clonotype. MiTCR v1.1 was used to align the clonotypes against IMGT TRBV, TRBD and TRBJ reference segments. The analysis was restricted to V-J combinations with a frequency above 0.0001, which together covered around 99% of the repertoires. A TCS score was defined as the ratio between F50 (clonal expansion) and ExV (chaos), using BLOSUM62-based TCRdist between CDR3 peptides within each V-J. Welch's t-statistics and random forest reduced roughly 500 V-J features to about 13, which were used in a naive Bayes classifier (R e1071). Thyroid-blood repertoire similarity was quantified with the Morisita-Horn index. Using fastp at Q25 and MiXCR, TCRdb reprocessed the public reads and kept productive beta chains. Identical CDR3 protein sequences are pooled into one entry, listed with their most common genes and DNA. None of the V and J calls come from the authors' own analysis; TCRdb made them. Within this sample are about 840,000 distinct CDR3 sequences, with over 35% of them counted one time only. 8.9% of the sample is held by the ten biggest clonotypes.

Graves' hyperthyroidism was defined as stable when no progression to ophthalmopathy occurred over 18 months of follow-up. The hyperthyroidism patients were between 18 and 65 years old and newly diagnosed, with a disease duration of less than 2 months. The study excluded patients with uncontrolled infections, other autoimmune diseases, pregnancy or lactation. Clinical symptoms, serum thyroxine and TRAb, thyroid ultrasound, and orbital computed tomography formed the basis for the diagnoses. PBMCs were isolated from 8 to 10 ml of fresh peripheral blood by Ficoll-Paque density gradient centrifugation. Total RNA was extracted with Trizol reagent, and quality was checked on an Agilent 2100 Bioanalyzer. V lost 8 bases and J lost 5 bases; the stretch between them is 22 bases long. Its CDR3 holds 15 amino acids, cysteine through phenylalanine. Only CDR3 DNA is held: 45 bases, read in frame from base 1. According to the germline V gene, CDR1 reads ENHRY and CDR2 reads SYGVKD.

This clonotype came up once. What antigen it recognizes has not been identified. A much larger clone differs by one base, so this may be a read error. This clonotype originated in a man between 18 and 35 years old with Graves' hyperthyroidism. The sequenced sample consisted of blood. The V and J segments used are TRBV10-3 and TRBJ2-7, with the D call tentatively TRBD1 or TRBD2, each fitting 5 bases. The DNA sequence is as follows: TGTGCCATCCGCGAACCGGGACCGGGTGCGAACGAGCAGTACTTC. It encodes CAIREPGPGANEQYF.